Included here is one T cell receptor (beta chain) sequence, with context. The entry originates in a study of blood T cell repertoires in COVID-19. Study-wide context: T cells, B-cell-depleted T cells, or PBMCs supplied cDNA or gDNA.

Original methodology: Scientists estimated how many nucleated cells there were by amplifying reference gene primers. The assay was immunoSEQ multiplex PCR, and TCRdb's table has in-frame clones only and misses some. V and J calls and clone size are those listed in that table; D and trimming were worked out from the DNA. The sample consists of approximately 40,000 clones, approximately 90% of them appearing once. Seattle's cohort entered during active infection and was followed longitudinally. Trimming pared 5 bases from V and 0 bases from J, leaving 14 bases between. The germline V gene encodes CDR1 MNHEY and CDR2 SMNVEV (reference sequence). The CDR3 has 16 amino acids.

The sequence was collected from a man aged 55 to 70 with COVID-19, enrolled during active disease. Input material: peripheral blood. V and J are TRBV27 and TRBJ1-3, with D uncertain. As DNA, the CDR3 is TGTGCCAGCAGTCTCTTCCCCGGTGACTCTGGAAACACCATATATTTT. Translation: CASSLFPGDSGNTIYF.